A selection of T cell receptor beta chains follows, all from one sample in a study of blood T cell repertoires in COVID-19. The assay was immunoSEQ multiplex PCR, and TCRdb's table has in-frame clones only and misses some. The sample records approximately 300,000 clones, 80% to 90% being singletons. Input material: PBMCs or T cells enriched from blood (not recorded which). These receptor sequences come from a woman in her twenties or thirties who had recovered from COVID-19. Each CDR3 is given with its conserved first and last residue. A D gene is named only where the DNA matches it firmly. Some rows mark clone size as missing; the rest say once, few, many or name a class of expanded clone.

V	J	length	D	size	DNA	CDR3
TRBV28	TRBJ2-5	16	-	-	TGTGCCAGCAGTTTACCCGGCCAGGGGTTCGGAGAGACCCAGTACTTC	CASSLPGQGFGETQYF
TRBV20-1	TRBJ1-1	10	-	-	TGCAGTGCCATCGAGTATCAAGCTTTCTTT	CSAIEYQAFF
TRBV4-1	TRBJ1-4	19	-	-	TGCGCCAGCAGCCAACAGGGTTTTCTCCTCGGTACCGCAAATGAAAAACTGTTTTTT	CASSQQGFLLGTANEKLFF
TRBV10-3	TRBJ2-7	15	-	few	TGTGCCATCAGAGCGGGACACGCAAGCTCCTACGAGCAGTACTTC	CAIRAGHASSYEQYF
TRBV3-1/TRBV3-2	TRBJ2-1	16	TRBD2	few	TGTGCCAGCAGCCAAGTATGGACTAGCGGGGGCTATGAGCAGTTCTTC	CASSQVWTSGGYEQFF
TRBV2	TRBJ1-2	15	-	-	TGTGCCAGCAGTCGCTCCGACAGTTCCAATCGTGGCTACACCTTC	CASSRSDSSNRGYTF
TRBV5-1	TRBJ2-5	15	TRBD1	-	TGCGCCAGCAGGAACCGGGACAGGGGGGAAGAGACCCAGTACTTC	CASRNRDRGEETQYF
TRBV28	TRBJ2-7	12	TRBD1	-	TGTGCCAGCAGGGGACAGGGGTACGAGCAGTACTTC	CASRGQGYEQYF
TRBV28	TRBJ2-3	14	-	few	TGTGCCAGCAGGTGGGACTGGATTTCCGATAGGCAGTATTTT	CASRWDWISDRQYF
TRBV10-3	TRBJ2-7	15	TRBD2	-	TGTGCCATCAGTGAGTCAAGCGGGAGGGTAGACGAGCAGTACTTC	CAISESSGRVDEQYF
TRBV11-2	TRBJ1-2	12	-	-	TGTGCCAGCAGCTTACAGGGAAGTGGCTACACCTTC	CASSLQGSGYTF
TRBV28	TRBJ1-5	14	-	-	TGTGCCAGCAGTTTGGCAGACTACAATCAGCCCCAGCATTTT	CASSLADYNQPQHF
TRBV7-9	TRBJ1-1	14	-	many	TGTGCCAGCAGCCTGGCTGCGGGCCTGGGTGAAGCTTTCTTT	CASSLAAGLGEAFF
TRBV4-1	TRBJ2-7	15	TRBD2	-	TGCGCCAGCAGCCAACGGACTAGCGGGACCTACGAGCAGTACTTC	CASSQRTSGTYEQYF
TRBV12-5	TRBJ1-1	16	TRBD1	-	TGTGCTAGTGGTTTGCAATTACAGGGGACTGTCACTGAAGCTTTCTTT	CASGLQLQGTVTEAFF
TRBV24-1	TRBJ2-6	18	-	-	TGTGCCACCAGTGACCGGAGATTCTCAGGGGCTGGGGCCAACGTCCTGACTTTC	CATSDRRFSGAGANVLTF
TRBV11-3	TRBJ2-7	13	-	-	TGTGCCAGCAGCTCGGGTCTCACCTACGAGCAGTACTTC	CASSSGLTYEQYF